This record covers a single T cell receptor (beta chain). The data originate from a study of blood T cell repertoires in COVID-19. Profiling relied on immunoSEQ multiplex PCR, and the TCRdb table lists in-frame clones only, not all of them. The sample has some 320,000 clones; more than 70% are singletons. The CDR3 has 16 residues. The germline V gene has CDR1 SEHNR and CDR2 FQNEAQ (reference sequence). The ends lost 5 bases at V and 3 bases at J; junction bases unmatched: 10. Sequencing was performed on PBMCs or T cells enriched from blood (not recorded which). The TCR originated in a woman in her twenties or thirties who had recovered from COVID-19. The gene calls are TRBV7-9 and TRBJ1-1, with TRBD1 matching over 9 bases. The CDR3 region has the DNA TGTGCCAGCAGCCGATCATTCGACAGGGGGGACACTGAAGCTTTCTTT. It specifies CASSRSFDRGDTEAFF.